This record covers a single T cell receptor (beta chain). The antigen is not known. Repertoires were generated with immunoSEQ multiplex PCR, while TCRdb's copy carries only in-frame clones and drops some. The sample lists about 650,000 clones, about 95% occurring once. The sample belongs to a study of shared clonotypes between healthy human individuals. General observations from the study: Naive subsets, compared against memory subsets, generally had larger estimated richness values.

The J segment lost 7 bases and the V segment lost 4 bases, leaving 13 bases of the junction unmatched. The CDR3 loop spans 16 amino acids. The germline V gene encodes CDR1 SNHLY and CDR2 FYNNEI. As defined, naive CD8 cells were CD45RO-negative and positively selected for CCR7, with terminally differentiated effector memory CD45RA+ cells excluded. Each of the donors was a healthy adult who was HIV-negative and had not had a recent acute infection or vaccination. The study drew all its donors from Caucasian adults living in Nashville, Tennessee. This receptor was obtained from a woman younger than 45 in good health. The chain has TRBV2 and TRBJ2-3, with 8 nucleotides matching TRBD2. The sequenced sample was naive CD8+ T cells sorted from blood. The chain's CDR3 is CASSALGGVGENTQYF. Written as DNA, the CDR3 is TGTGCCAGCAGTGCACTCGGGGGGGTAGGGGAAAATACGCAGTATTTT.